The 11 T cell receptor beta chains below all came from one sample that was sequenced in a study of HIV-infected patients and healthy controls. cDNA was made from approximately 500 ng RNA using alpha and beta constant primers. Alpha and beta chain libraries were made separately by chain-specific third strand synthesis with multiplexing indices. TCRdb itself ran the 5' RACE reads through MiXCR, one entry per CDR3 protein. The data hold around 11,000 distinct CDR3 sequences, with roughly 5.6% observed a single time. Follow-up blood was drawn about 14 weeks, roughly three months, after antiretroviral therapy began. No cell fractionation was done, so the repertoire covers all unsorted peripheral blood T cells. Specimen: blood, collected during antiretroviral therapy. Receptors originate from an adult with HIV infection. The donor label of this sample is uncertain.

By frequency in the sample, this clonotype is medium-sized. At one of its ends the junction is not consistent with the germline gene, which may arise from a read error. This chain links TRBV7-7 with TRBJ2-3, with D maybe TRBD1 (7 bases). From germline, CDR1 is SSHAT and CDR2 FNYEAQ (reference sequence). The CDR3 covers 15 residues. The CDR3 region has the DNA TGTGCTAGCAGCCGCGGGACAGCGTTCACAGATACGCAGTATTTT. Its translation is CASSRGTAFTDTQYF.

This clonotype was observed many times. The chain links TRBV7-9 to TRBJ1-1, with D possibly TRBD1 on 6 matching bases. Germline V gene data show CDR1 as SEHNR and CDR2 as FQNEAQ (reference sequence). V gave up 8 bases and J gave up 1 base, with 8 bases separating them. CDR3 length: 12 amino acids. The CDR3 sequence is CASLDRNTEAFF. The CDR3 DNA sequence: TGTGCCAGCCTGGACAGGAACACTGAAGCTTTCTTT. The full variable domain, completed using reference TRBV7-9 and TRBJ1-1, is DTGVSQNPRHKITKRGQNVTFRCDPISEHNRLYWYRQTLGQGPEFLTYFQNEAQLEKSRLLSDRFSAERPKGSFSTLEIQRTEQGDSAMYLCASLDRNTEAFFGQGTRLTVV.

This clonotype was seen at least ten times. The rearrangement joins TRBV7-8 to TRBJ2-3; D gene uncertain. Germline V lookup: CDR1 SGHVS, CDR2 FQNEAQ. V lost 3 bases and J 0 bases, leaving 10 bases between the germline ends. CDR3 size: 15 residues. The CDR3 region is CASSLRTASTDTQYF. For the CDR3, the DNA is TGTGCCAGCAGCTTGCGAACAGCAAGCACAGATACGCAGTATTTT.

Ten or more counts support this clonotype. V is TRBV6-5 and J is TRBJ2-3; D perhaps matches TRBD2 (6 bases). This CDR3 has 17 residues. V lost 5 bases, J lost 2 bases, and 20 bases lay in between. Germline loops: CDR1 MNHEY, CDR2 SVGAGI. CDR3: CASSGAGTSVYTDTQYF. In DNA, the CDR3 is TGTGCCAGCAGTGGCGCGGGGACCAGCGTTTACACAGATACGCAGTATTTT.

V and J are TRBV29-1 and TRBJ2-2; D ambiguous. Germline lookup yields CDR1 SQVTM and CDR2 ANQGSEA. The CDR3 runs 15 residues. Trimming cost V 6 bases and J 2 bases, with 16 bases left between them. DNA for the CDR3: TGCAGCGTCAATCTTGGGTCTTCTAACACCGGGGAGCTGTTTTTT. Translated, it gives CSVNLGSSNTGELFF.

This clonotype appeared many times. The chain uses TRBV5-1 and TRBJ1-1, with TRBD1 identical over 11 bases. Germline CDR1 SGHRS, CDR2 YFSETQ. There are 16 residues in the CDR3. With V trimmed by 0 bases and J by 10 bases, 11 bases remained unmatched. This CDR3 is CASSLGGQGAQIRAFF. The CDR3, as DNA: TGCGCCAGCAGCTTGGGAGGACAGGGGGCGCAGATCCGAGCTTTCTTT. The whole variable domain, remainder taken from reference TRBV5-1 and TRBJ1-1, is KAGVTQTPRYLIKTRGQQVTLSCSPISGHRSVSWYQQTPGQGLQFLFEYFSETQRNKGNFPGRFSGRQFSNSRSEMNVSTLELGDSALYLCASSLGGQGAQIRAFFGQGTRLTVV.

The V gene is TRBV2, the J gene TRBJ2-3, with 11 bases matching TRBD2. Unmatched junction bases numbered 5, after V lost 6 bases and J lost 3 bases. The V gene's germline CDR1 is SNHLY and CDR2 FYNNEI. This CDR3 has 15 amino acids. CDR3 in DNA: TGTGCCAGCAGGGCGGGACTAGCGGAAACAGATACGCAGTATTTT. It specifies CASRAGLAETDTQYF.

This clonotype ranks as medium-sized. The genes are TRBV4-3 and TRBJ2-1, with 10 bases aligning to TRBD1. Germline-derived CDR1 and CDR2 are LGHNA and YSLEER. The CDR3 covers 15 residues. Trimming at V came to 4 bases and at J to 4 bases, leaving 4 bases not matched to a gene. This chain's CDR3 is CASSLGDRGYNEQFF. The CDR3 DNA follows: TGCGCCAGCAGCCTAGGGGACAGGGGTTACAATGAGCAGTTCTTC.

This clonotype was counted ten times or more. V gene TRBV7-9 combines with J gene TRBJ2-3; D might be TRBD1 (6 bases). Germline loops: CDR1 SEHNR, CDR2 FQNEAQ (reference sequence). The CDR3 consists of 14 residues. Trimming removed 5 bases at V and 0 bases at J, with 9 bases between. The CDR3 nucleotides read TGTGCCAGCAGCCGTGGACAGAGCACAGATACGCAGTATTTT. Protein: CASSRGQSTDTQYF. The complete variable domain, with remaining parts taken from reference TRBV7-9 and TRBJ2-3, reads DTGVSQNPRHKITKRGQNVTFRCDPISEHNRLYWYRQTLGQGPEFLTYFQNEAQLEKSRLLSDRFSAERPKGSFSTLEIQRTEQGDSAMYLCASSRGQSTDTQYFGPGTRLTVL.

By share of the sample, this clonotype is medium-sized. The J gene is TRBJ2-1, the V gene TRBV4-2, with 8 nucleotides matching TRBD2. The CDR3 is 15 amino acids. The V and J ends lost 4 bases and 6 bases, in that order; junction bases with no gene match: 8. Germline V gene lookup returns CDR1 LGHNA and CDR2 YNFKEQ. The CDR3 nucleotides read TGTGCCAGCAGCCCTGACCTCGGGACTAGCAATGAGCAGTTCTTC. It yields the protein CASSPDLGTSNEQFF.

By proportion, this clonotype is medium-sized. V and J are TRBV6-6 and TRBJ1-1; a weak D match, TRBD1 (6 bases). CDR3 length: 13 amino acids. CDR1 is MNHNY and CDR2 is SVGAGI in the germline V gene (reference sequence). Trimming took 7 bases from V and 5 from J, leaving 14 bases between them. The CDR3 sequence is CASKVEGGTEAFF. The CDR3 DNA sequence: TGTGCCAGCAAGGTGGAGGGGGGAACTGAAGCTTTCTTT.